Listed below are T cell receptor beta chains from one sample, sequenced in a study of spatial heterogeneity in lung cancer. TCRdb redid the calling of the 5' RACE reads with MiXCR, one entry per CDR3 protein. This repertoire shows some 64,000 distinct CDR3 sequences, around 8.2% found once; its top ten account for less than 15%. The specimen was PBMCs, collected at surgery. The source of these receptors is a female donor with early-stage non-small cell lung cancer. Both conserved end residues are part of each CDR3. The D gene is left open where the match is weak. Clone size is shown for a subset of rows, as once, few, many or a class of expanded clone.

d_call: NA
clone_size: many
j_call: TRBJ2-2
v_call: TRBV28
cdr3_length: 13
cdr3_aa: CASSSTNTGELFF
cdr3_nt: TGTGCCAGCAGTTCGACTAACACCGGGGAGCTGTTTTTT

d_call: NA
clone_size: many
j_call: TRBJ1-1
v_call: TRBV3-1
cdr3_length: 14
cdr3_aa: CASSFTGKHTEAFF
cdr3_nt: TGTGCCAGCAGCTTCACGGGGAAACACACTGAAGCTTTCTTT

d_call: TRBD2
clone_size: many
j_call: TRBJ2-1
v_call: TRBV7-2
cdr3_length: 15
cdr3_aa: CASKPSGTSYNEQFF
cdr3_nt: TGTGCCAGCAAACCTAGCGGGACCTCCTACAATGAGCAGTTCTTC

d_call: NA
clone_size: NA
j_call: TRBJ1-4
v_call: TRBV7-2
cdr3_length: 16
cdr3_aa: CASSSEGRSTNEKLFF
cdr3_nt: TGTGCCAGCAGCTCGGAGGGACGGTCAACTAATGAAAAACTGTTTTTT

d_call: NA
clone_size: NA
j_call: TRBJ2-2
v_call: TRBV20-1
cdr3_length: 14
cdr3_aa: CSARQGIEAGELFF
cdr3_nt: TGCAGTGCTAGACAGGGCATTGAGGCCGGGGAGCTGTTTTTT

d_call: NA
clone_size: NA
j_call: TRBJ2-5
v_call: TRBV27
cdr3_length: 15
cdr3_aa: CASMLVGHSQETQYF
cdr3_nt: TGTGCCAGCATGTTGGTGGGACACAGTCAAGAGACCCAGTACTTC

d_call: NA
clone_size: many
j_call: TRBJ2-7
v_call: TRBV20-1
cdr3_length: 13
cdr3_aa: CSARGLSSYEQYF
cdr3_nt: TGCAGTGCTAGAGGCCTGAGCTCCTACGAGCAGTACTTC

d_call: NA
clone_size: few
j_call: TRBJ1-3
v_call: TRBV6-6
cdr3_length: 12
cdr3_aa: CASRNQGNTIYF
cdr3_nt: TGTGCCAGCCGGAACCAGGGTAACACCATATATTTT

d_call: NA
clone_size: NA
j_call: TRBJ1-1
v_call: TRBV2
cdr3_length: 14
cdr3_aa: CASREVSPYTEAFF
cdr3_nt: TGTGCCAGCAGGGAGGTTTCCCCTTACACTGAAGCTTTCTTT

d_call: TRBD2
clone_size: NA
j_call: TRBJ2-7
v_call: TRBV20-1
cdr3_length: 16
cdr3_aa: CSARDVGEGTAYEQYF
cdr3_nt: TGCAGTGCTAGAGATGTGGGGGAGGGCACCGCCTACGAGCAGTACTTC

d_call: TRBD2
clone_size: NA
j_call: TRBJ2-7
v_call: TRBV19
cdr3_length: 18
cdr3_aa: CASSPQRVAGVLSYEQYF
cdr3_nt: TGTGCCAGTAGTCCTCAAAGGGTAGCGGGAGTACTCTCCTACGAGCAGTACTTC

d_call: TRBD2
clone_size: many
j_call: TRBJ2-3
v_call: TRBV6-5
cdr3_length: 15
cdr3_aa: CASSPRTSGTDTQYF
cdr3_nt: TGTGCCAGCAGCCCCCGGACTAGCGGCACAGATACGCAGTATTTT

d_call: NA
clone_size: few
j_call: TRBJ2-1
v_call: TRBV7-2
cdr3_length: 16
cdr3_aa: CASSPAAALSHNEQFF
cdr3_nt: TGTGCCAGCAGCCCCGCGGCGGCCCTGAGCCACAATGAGCAGTTCTTC

d_call: NA
clone_size: few
j_call: TRBJ2-4
v_call: TRBV2
cdr3_length: 14
cdr3_aa: CASSVAGAPNIQYF
cdr3_nt: TGTGCCAGCAGTGTTGCAGGGGCGCCAAACATTCAGTACTTC

d_call: NA
clone_size: medium-sized
j_call: TRBJ1-4
v_call: TRBV5-1
cdr3_length: 13
cdr3_aa: CASSTVNDEKLFF
cdr3_nt: TGCGCCAGCAGCACCGTGAATGATGAAAAACTGTTTTTT

d_call: NA
clone_size: NA
j_call: TRBJ2-2
v_call: TRBV7-9
cdr3_length: 15
cdr3_aa: CASSLGGLYTGELFF
cdr3_nt: TGTGCCAGCAGCTTAGGGGGACTGTACACCGGGGAGCTGTTTTTT

d_call: NA
clone_size: many
j_call: TRBJ1-1
v_call: TRBV7-9
cdr3_length: 13
cdr3_aa: CASSLGREAEAFF
cdr3_nt: TGTGCCAGCAGCTTAGGCAGGGAGGCTGAAGCTTTCTTT

d_call: TRBD1
clone_size: many
j_call: TRBJ1-5
v_call: TRBV24-1
cdr3_length: 16
cdr3_aa: CATSTGQGVGNQPQHF
cdr3_nt: TGTGCCACCAGCACGGGACAGGGGGTTGGCAATCAGCCCCAGCATTTT

d_call: NA
clone_size: many
j_call: TRBJ2-3
v_call: TRBV9
cdr3_length: 15
cdr3_aa: CASSVDLRGTDTQYF
cdr3_nt: TGTGCCAGCAGCGTAGACCTACGTGGCACAGATACGCAGTATTTT

d_call: NA
clone_size: many
j_call: TRBJ1-1
v_call: TRBV9
cdr3_length: 15
cdr3_aa: CASSVVDSGNTEAFF
cdr3_nt: TGTGCCAGCAGCGTAGTGGATAGCGGTAACACTGAAGCTTTCTTT

d_call: TRBD2
clone_size: NA
j_call: TRBJ2-3
v_call: TRBV4-1
cdr3_length: 18
cdr3_aa: CASSHQEGTSLSPDTQYF
cdr3_nt: TGCGCCAGCAGCCATCAGGAAGGGACTAGTCTCTCCCCAGATACGCAGTATTTT

d_call: TRBD1
clone_size: few
j_call: TRBJ1-5
v_call: TRBV7-3
cdr3_length: 13
cdr3_aa: CASSSDRGRPQHF
cdr3_nt: TGTGCCAGCAGCTCAGACAGGGGGCGGCCCCAGCATTTT

d_call: NA
clone_size: few
j_call: TRBJ2-1
v_call: TRBV28
cdr3_length: 16
cdr3_aa: CASSLLGTNLYNEQFF
cdr3_nt: TGTGCCAGCAGTTTGTTGGGGACGAACTTATACAATGAGCAGTTCTTC

d_call: TRBD2
clone_size: few
j_call: TRBJ2-5
v_call: TRBV4-1
cdr3_length: 15
cdr3_aa: CASSLTGTSEETQYF
cdr3_nt: TGCGCCAGCAGCCTAACCGGGACTAGCGAGGAGACCCAGTACTTC

d_call: TRBD1
clone_size: NA
j_call: TRBJ2-7
v_call: TRBV5-1
cdr3_length: 18
cdr3_aa: CASSLTPPSDRTVYEQYF
cdr3_nt: TGCGCCAGCAGCTTGACGCCCCCCTCGGACAGGACCGTCTACGAGCAGTACTTC

d_call: NA
clone_size: NA
j_call: TRBJ2-3
v_call: TRBV15
cdr3_length: 15
cdr3_aa: CATSSGIPRPDTQYF
cdr3_nt: TGTGCCACCAGCAGTGGGATTCCCCGACCAGATACGCAGTATTTT

d_call: NA
clone_size: NA
j_call: TRBJ2-5
v_call: TRBV2
cdr3_length: 14
cdr3_aa: CASSERAAQETQYF
cdr3_nt: TGTGCCAGCAGTGAGAGGGCGGCCCAAGAGACCCAGTACTTC

d_call: NA
clone_size: medium-sized
j_call: TRBJ2-3
v_call: TRBV20-1
cdr3_length: 14
cdr3_aa: CSVSTGWVDSSQYF
cdr3_nt: TGCAGTGTCTCGACAGGTTGGGTCGATTCGTCGCAGTATTTT

d_call: TRBD2
clone_size: many
j_call: TRBJ2-3
v_call: TRBV28
cdr3_length: 20
cdr3_aa: CASSLSMVGLAGVGTDTQYF
cdr3_nt: TGTGCCAGCAGTTTATCCATGGTGGGGCTAGCGGGAGTGGGAACAGATACGCAGTATTTT

d_call: NA
clone_size: NA
j_call: TRBJ2-7
v_call: TRBV20-1
cdr3_length: 15
cdr3_aa: CSARHHRDGSYEQYF
cdr3_nt: TGCAGTGCTAGGCATCACCGGGACGGATCCTACGAGCAGTACTTC

d_call: NA
clone_size: many
j_call: TRBJ2-5
v_call: TRBV12-3/TRBV12-4
cdr3_length: 13
cdr3_aa: CASRYDRFETQYF
cdr3_nt: TGTGCCAGCAGATACGACAGGTTCGAGACCCAGTACTTC

d_call: TRBD1
clone_size: few
j_call: TRBJ2-4
v_call: TRBV3-1
cdr3_length: 14
cdr3_aa: CASSNRDRGDIQYF
cdr3_nt: TGTGCCAGCAGCAACCGGGACAGGGGAGACATTCAGTACTTC

d_call: NA
clone_size: few
j_call: TRBJ1-4
v_call: TRBV20-1
cdr3_length: 13
cdr3_aa: CSAATSNNEKLFF
cdr3_nt: TGCAGTGCTGCGACGTCCAATAATGAAAAACTGTTTTTT

d_call: NA
clone_size: NA
j_call: TRBJ1-5
v_call: TRBV25-1
cdr3_length: 15
cdr3_aa: CASSESGLGNQPQHF
cdr3_nt: TGTGCCAGCAGTGAATCCGGACTGGGCAATCAGCCCCAGCATTTT

d_call: NA
clone_size: NA
j_call: TRBJ1-1
v_call: TRBV13
cdr3_length: 13
cdr3_aa: CASSLQGNTEAFF
cdr3_nt: TGTGCCAGCAGCCTACAGGGTAACACTGAAGCTTTCTTT

d_call: NA
clone_size: many
j_call: TRBJ2-1
v_call: TRBV20-1
cdr3_length: 17
cdr3_aa: CSARGGRDGQGYNEQFF
cdr3_nt: TGCAGTGCTAGAGGTGGCCGAGATGGCCAAGGATACAATGAGCAGTTCTTC

d_call: NA
clone_size: many
j_call: TRBJ1-1
v_call: TRBV29-1
cdr3_length: 10
cdr3_aa: CSAGRTEAFF
cdr3_nt: TGCAGCGCGGGCCGCACTGAAGCTTTCTTT

d_call: NA
clone_size: NA
j_call: TRBJ2-1
v_call: TRBV20-1
cdr3_length: 15
cdr3_aa: CSASPTAYGYNEQFF
cdr3_nt: TGCAGTGCTAGCCCGACAGCTTATGGGTACAATGAGCAGTTCTTC

d_call: TRBD2
clone_size: many
j_call: TRBJ2-1
v_call: TRBV2
cdr3_length: 15
cdr3_aa: CASTRGGLGDNEQFF
cdr3_nt: TGTGCCAGCACCCGGGGGGGGCTTGGTGACAATGAGCAGTTCTTC

d_call: TRBD2
clone_size: many
j_call: TRBJ2-3
v_call: TRBV7-8
cdr3_length: 13
cdr3_aa: CASSLSGGDTQYF
cdr3_nt: TGTGCCAGCAGCTTAAGCGGGGGAGATACGCAGTATTTT

d_call: NA
clone_size: many
j_call: TRBJ2-1
v_call: TRBV5-1
cdr3_length: 14
cdr3_aa: CASSEQGVYNEQFF
cdr3_nt: TGCGCCAGCAGCGAACAGGGTGTTTACAATGAGCAGTTCTTC

d_call: NA
clone_size: few
j_call: TRBJ1-1
v_call: TRBV27
cdr3_length: 15
cdr3_aa: CASSLSTGIPTEAFF
cdr3_nt: TGTGCCAGCAGTTTGTCGACCGGGATCCCCACTGAAGCTTTCTTT

d_call: NA
clone_size: many
j_call: TRBJ1-5
v_call: TRBV12-3/TRBV12-4
cdr3_length: 12
cdr3_aa: CASSWGYQPQHF
cdr3_nt: TGTGCCAGCAGTTGGGGTTATCAGCCCCAGCATTTT

d_call: NA
clone_size: few
j_call: TRBJ2-1
v_call: TRBV7-2
cdr3_length: 17
cdr3_aa: CASSPPVASSSYNEQFF
cdr3_nt: TGTGCCAGCAGCCCTCCGGTGGCCTCCTCCTCCTACAATGAGCAGTTCTTC

d_call: NA
clone_size: NA
j_call: TRBJ2-5
v_call: TRBV20-1
cdr3_length: 15
cdr3_aa: CSARDLASGQETQYF
cdr3_nt: TGCAGTGCTAGAGATCTGGCTAGTGGCCAAGAGACCCAGTACTTC

d_call: NA
clone_size: many
j_call: TRBJ2-1
v_call: TRBV7-9
cdr3_length: 14
cdr3_aa: CASTSRDSYNEQFF
cdr3_nt: TGTGCCAGCACCTCCCGGGACTCCTACAATGAGCAGTTCTTC

d_call: NA
clone_size: many
j_call: TRBJ1-2
v_call: TRBV28
cdr3_length: 14
cdr3_aa: CASSLLDSPYGYTF
cdr3_nt: TGTGCCAGCAGTTTATTAGACAGCCCCTATGGCTACACCTTC

d_call: NA
clone_size: NA
j_call: TRBJ1-6
v_call: TRBV5-5
cdr3_length: 15
cdr3_aa: CASSWTGADNSPLHF
cdr3_nt: TGTGCCAGCAGCTGGACGGGGGCGGATAATTCACCCCTCCACTTT

d_call: NA
clone_size: NA
j_call: TRBJ1-5
v_call: TRBV18
cdr3_length: 15
cdr3_aa: CASSPPSGSSQPQHF
cdr3_nt: TGTGCCAGCTCACCCCCCTCGGGTTCTAGTCAGCCCCAGCATTTT

d_call: NA
clone_size: NA
j_call: TRBJ1-1
v_call: TRBV20-1
cdr3_length: 17
cdr3_aa: CSASSPFEGLRSHEAFF
cdr3_nt: TGCAGTGCTAGTTCCCCTTTTGAAGGGCTCCGATCCCATGAAGCTTTCTTT

d_call: TRBD2
clone_size: few
j_call: TRBJ2-2
v_call: TRBV13
cdr3_length: 15
cdr3_aa: CASSPHRGDTGELFF
cdr3_nt: TGTGCCAGCAGCCCTCACCGGGGGGACACCGGGGAGCTGTTTTTT

d_call: NA
clone_size: few
j_call: TRBJ1-4
v_call: TRBV5-1
cdr3_length: 14
cdr3_aa: CASSPTKSGEKLFF
cdr3_nt: TGCGCCAGCAGCCCTACTAAGTCGGGGGAAAAACTGTTTTTT

d_call: TRBD1
clone_size: NA
j_call: TRBJ1-6
v_call: TRBV12-3/TRBV12-4
cdr3_length: 14
cdr3_aa: CASRRTGPNSPLHF
cdr3_nt: TGTGCCAGCAGAAGGACAGGGCCTAATTCACCCCTCCACTTT

d_call: NA
clone_size: NA
j_call: TRBJ1-1
v_call: TRBV19
cdr3_length: 14
cdr3_aa: CASMEGWAYTEAFF
cdr3_nt: TGTGCCAGTATGGAGGGATGGGCTTACACTGAAGCTTTCTTT

d_call: NA
clone_size: many
j_call: TRBJ2-3
v_call: TRBV3-1
cdr3_length: 13
cdr3_aa: CASSQAVKDTQYF
cdr3_nt: TGTGCCAGCAGCCAAGCTGTAAAAGATACGCAGTATTTT

d_call: NA
clone_size: few
j_call: TRBJ1-6
v_call: TRBV6-5
cdr3_length: 16
cdr3_aa: CASSSPDSSYNSPLHF
cdr3_nt: TGTGCCAGCAGTTCTCCGGATAGCTCCTATAATTCACCCCTCCACTTT

d_call: NA
clone_size: few
j_call: TRBJ2-2
v_call: TRBV24-1
cdr3_length: 12
cdr3_aa: CATGTNTGELFF
cdr3_nt: TGTGCCACCGGAACGAACACCGGGGAGCTGTTTTTT

d_call: TRBD2
clone_size: few
j_call: TRBJ2-3
v_call: TRBV12-3/TRBV12-4
cdr3_length: 16
cdr3_aa: CASSSPSGGYTDTQYF
cdr3_nt: TGTGCCAGCAGTTCCCCTAGCGGGGGTTACACAGATACGCAGTATTTT

d_call: NA
clone_size: NA
j_call: TRBJ2-6
v_call: TRBV20-1
cdr3_length: 16
cdr3_aa: CSAEGWESSGANVLTF
cdr3_nt: TGCAGTGCTGAGGGGTGGGAGAGCTCTGGGGCCAACGTCCTGACTTTC